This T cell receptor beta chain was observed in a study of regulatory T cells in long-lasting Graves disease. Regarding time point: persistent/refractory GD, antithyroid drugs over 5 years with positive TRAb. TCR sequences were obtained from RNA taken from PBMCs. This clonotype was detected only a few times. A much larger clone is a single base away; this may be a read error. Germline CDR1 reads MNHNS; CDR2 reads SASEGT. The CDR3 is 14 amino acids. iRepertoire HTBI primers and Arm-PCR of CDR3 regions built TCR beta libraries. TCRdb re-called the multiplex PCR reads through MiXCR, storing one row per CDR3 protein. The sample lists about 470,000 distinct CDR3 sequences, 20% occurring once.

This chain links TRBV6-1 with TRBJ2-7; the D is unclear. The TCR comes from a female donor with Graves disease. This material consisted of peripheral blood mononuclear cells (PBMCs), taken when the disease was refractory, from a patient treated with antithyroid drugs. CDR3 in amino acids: CAGSEFAGSYEQYF. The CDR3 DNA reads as TGTGCCGGCAGTGAATTCGCAGGTTCCTACGAGCAGTACTTC.